The source of this T cell receptor beta chain is a study of a mutant IDH1 vaccine in newly diagnosed glioma. Assay: immunoSEQ multiplex PCR; the TCRdb copy retains only in-frame clones and omits some. The table lists over 95,000 clones, roughly nine tenths of them singletons. The time point here: week 11, during vaccination. Every single dose of the vaccine, 300 ug of mutant IDH1 20-mer peptide, came with topical imiquimod. Trimming at V came to 3 bases and at J to 0 bases, leaving 21 bases not matched to a gene. Germline V gene sequence: CDR1 LNHNV, CDR2 YYDKDF (reference sequence). CDR3 length: 22 amino acids. In the case of this clone: No antigen is known for it.

Sample: PBMCs, taken from a glioma patient whose treatment included an IDH1 peptide vaccine. J is TRBJ2-4 and V is TRBV15; 9 nucleotides align to TRBD2. This clonotype was sampled from a woman aged 45-60 years with glioma. The CDR3 region is CATSRTRGVAGENRLAKNIQYF. The CDR3 coding sequence is TGTGCCACCAGCAGGACTCGGGGAGTAGCGGGAGAGAACCGGCTAGCCAAAAACATTCAGTACTTC.